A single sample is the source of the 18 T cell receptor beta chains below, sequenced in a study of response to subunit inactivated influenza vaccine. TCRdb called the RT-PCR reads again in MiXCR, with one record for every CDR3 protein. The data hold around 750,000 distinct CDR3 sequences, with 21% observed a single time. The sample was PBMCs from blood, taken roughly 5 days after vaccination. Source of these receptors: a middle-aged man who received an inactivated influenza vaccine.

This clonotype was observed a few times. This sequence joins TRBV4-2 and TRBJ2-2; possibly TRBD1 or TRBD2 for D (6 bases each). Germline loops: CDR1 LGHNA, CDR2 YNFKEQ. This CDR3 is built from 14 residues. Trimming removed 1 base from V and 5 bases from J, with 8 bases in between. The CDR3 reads CASSQGGGTGELFF. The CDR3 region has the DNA TGTGCCAGCAGCCAAGGAGGGGGGACCGGGGAGCTGTTTTTT.

The CDR3: CASSQEGQGPTDTQYF. The DNA of the CDR3 is TGCGCCAGCAGCCAAGAGGGACAGGGACCCACAGATACGCAGTATTTT. The chain recombines TRBV4-1 with TRBJ2-3, with 9 bases lining up with TRBD1. Germline V gene data show CDR1 as MGHRA and CDR2 as YSYEKL. Trimming took 0 bases from V and 2 from J; bases not matched to a gene: 3. CDR3 size: 16 residues.

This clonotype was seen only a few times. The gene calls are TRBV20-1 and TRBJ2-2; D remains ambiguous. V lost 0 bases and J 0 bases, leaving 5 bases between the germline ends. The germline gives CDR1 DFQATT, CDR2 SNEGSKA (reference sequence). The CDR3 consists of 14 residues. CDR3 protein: CSARERPNTGELFF. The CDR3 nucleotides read TGCAGTGCTAGAGAGAGACCGAACACCGGGGAGCTGTTTTTT.

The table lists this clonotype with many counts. The CDR3 DNA is TGTGCCAGCAGCCGAGGCTACGAGCAGTACTTC. Translation gives CASSRGYEQYF. The chain uses TRBV12-3 or TRBV12-4 and TRBJ2-7, with D unclear. V was cut by 6 bases and J by 3 bases, with 6 bases left in between. The CDR3 loop spans 11 amino acids.

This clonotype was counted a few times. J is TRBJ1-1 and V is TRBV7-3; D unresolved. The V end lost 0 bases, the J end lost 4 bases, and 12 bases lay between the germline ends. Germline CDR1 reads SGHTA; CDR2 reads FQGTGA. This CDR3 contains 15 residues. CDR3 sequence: CASSLTGSWGTEAFF. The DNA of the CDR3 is TGTGCCAGCAGCTTAACGGGGAGTTGGGGCACTGAAGCTTTCTTT.

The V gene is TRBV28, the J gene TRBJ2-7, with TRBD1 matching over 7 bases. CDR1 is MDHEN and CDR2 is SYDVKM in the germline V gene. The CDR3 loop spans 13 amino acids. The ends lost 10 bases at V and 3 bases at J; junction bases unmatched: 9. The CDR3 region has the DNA TGTGCCACAAACCGGGACAGCTACTACGAGCAGTACTTC. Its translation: CATNRDSYYEQYF.

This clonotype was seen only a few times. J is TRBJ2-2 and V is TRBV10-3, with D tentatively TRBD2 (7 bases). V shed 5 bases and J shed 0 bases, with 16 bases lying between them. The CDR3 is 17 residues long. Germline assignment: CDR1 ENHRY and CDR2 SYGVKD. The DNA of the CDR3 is TGTGCCATCAGTCCCAGCGGGGCAGGGGCGAACACCGGGGAGCTGTTTTTT. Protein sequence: CAISPSGAGANTGELFF.

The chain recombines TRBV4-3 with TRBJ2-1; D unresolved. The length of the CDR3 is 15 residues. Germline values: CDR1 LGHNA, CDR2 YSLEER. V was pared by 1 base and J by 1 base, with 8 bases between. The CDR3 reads CASSQAGQSYNEQFF. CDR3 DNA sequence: TGCGCCAGCAGCCAAGCAGGTCAGTCCTACAATGAGCAGTTCTTC.

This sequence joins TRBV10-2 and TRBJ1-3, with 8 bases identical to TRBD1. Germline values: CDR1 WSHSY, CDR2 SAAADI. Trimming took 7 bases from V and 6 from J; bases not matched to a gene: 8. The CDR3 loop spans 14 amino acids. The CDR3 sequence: CASTSTGVANTIYF. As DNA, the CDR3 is TGCGCCAGCACCTCGACAGGGGTTGCAAACACCATATATTTT.

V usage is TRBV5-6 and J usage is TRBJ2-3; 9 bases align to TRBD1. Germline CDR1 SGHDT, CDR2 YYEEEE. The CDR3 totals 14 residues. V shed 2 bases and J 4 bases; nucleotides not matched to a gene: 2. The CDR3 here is CASSFGTGSDTQYF. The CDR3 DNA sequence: TGTGCCAGCAGCTTCGGGACAGGGTCAGATACGCAGTATTTT.

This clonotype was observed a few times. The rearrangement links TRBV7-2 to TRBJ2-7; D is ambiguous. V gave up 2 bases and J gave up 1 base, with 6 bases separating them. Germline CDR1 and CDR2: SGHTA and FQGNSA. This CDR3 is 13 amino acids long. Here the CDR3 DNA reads TGTGCCAGCAGCTTATTCGAATCCTACGAGCAGTACTTC. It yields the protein CASSLFESYEQYF. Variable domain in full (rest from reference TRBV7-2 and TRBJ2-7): GAGVSQSPSNKVTEKGKDVELRCDPISGHTALYWYRQSLGQGLEFLIYFQGNSAPDKSGLPSDRFSAERTGGSVSTLTIQRTQQEDSAVYLCASSLFESYEQYFGPGTRLTVT.

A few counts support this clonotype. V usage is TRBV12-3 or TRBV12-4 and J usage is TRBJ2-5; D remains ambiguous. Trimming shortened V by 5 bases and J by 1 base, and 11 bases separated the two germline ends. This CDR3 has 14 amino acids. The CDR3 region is CASSPSFRQETQYF. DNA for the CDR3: TGTGCCAGCAGTCCTTCCTTCCGCCAAGAGACCCAGTACTTC.

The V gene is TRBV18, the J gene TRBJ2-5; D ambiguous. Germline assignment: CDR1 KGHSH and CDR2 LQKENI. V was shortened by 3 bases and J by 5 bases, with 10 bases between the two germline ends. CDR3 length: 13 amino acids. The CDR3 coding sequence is TGTGCCAGCTCACCCACGTGGGCCGAGACCCAGTACTTC. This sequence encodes CASSPTWAETQYF.

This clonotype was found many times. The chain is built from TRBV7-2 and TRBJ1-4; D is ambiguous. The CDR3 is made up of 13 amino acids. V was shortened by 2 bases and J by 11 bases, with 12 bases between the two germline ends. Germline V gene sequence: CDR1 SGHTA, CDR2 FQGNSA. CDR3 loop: CASSLSLGEKLFF. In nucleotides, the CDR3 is TGTGCCAGCAGCTTATCTCTTGGAGAGAAACTGTTTTTT.

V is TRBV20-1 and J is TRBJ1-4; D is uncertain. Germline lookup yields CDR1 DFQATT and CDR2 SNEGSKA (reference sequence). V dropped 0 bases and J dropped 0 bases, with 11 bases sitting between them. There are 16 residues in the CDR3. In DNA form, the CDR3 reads TGCAGTGCTAGAGATGCTGCTTTTGCAACTAATGAAAAACTGTTTTTT. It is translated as CSARDAAFATNEKLFF.

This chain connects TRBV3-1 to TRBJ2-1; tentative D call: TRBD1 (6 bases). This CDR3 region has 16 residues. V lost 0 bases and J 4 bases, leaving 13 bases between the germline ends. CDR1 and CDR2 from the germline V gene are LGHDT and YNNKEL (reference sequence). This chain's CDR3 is CASSQDRWTEYNEQFF. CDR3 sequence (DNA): TGTGCCAGCAGCCAAGATCGGTGGACAGAGTACAATGAGCAGTTCTTC.

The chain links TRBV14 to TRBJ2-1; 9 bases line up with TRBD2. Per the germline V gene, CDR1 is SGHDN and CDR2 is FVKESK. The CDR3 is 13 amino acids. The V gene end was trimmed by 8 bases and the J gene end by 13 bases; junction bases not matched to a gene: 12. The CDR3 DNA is TGTGCCAGCCAGACGACTAGCGGAACCAGTCAGTTCTTC. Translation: CASQTTSGTSQFF.

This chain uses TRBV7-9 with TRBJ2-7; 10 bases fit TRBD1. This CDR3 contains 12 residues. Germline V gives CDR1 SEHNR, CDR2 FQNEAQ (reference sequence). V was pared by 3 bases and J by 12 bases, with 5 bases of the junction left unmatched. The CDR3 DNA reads TGTGCCAGCAGCTTTTTAGGGACAGGGGTGTACTTC. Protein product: CASSFLGTGVYF.